This T cell receptor (beta chain) was observed in a study of blood T cell repertoires in COVID-19. In the study overall: COVID-19 samples from acute and convalescent phases originated in the United States, Italy and Spain. Nucleic acid was either cDNA or gDNA, and it came from T cells, B-cell-depleted T cells, or PBMCs.

In the source study's methods: Amplification from reference gene primers served as the basis for estimated nucleated cell counts. Using immunoSEQ multiplex PCR, the repertoire was profiled, and TCRdb retains in-frame clones only, with some absent. V and J calls plus clone size are reproduced from that table; the DNA served to infer D and trimming. The table shows about 75,000 clones, with about nine tenths occurring only once. The sequenced sample was peripheral blood. The clonotype comes from a woman aged 45-59 years with acute or convalescent COVID-19.

DNA for the CDR3: TGTGCCAGCAGTGGCCCCTTGGTGGGGGGGATGGCAGATACGCAGTATTTT. This sequence encodes CASSGPLVGGMADTQYF. The V gene is TRBV25-1, the J gene TRBJ2-3, with TRBD2 matching 7 bases. V shed 4 bases, J shed 4 bases, and the junction held 14 bases outside the gene matches. Germline CDR1 MGHDK, CDR2 SYGVNS. The CDR3 runs 17 residues.